This entry is about one TCR beta chain. Its antigen is still unknown. This specimen comes from a study of graft-versus-host responses after intestinal transplantation. Across the study: As for transplant type, recipients had multivisceral, liver-intestinal, or isolated intestinal grafts. Recipients were all induced with anti-thymocyte globulin, then given tacrolimus and steroids for two to three years. Points from the study as a whole: Among recipient marrow samples, GvH clones were found; some appeared first in ileum or blood.

Clones were read by immunoSEQ multiplex PCR, and TCRdb kept only the in-frame ones, dropping some. The sample lists 14,000 or so clones, 70% to 90% occurring once. Bone marrow taken after transplant came from the posterior iliac crest or from another site that was chosen by the physician. V lost 6 bases, J lost 2 bases, and 10 bases lay in between. Germline V CDR1 and CDR2: MNHNS, SASEGT. The CDR3 loop spans 14 amino acids. The sample here was bone marrow, taken approximately 130 days after intestinal transplantation. The rearrangement links TRBV6-1 to TRBJ2-2; D not certain. The source of this sequence is a human patient who received an intestinal transplant, so some T cells may come from the graft donor. CDR3 sequence (DNA): TGTGCCAGCAGAGGTCAGCTAAACACCGGGGAGCTGTTTTTT. This encodes CASRGQLNTGELFF.